This record concerns one T cell receptor beta chain sequence. TCRdb independently ran MiXCR on the reads; one entry per CDR3 protein. The sample holds some 100,000 distinct CDR3 sequences, 25% to 40% seen once. The sample is drawn from a study of type 1 regulatory T cells. Study background: T-allo10 is a Tr1-enriched, alloantigen-specific CD4 T cell product made in vitro.

Trimming took off 0 bases at V and 2 bases at J, with 7 bases between the two ends. The CDR3 is made up of 13 amino acids. In germline, CDR1 is GTSNPN, CDR2 SVGIG (reference sequence). V and J are TRBV30 and TRBJ1-1; D is ambiguous. The TCR comes from a human donor in good health. What was sequenced was CD4+ T cells, either the whole sample or a sorted fraction (not recorded which). The CDR3: CAWSVWINTEAFF. The CDR3 DNA reads as TGTGCCTGGAGTGTTTGGATTAACACTGAAGCTTTCTTT.